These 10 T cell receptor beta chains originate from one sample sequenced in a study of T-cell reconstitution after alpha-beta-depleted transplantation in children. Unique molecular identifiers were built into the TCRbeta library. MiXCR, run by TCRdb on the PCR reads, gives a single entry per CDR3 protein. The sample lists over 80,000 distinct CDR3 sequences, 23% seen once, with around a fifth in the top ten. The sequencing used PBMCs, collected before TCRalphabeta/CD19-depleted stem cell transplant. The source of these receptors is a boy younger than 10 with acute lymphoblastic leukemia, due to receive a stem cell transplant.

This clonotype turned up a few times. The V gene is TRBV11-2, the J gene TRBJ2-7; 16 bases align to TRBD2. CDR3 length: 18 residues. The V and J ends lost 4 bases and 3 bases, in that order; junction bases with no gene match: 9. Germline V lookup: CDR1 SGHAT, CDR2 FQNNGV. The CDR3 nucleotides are TGTGCCAGCAGCTCGGGACTAGCGGGAGGGGAACTATTCTACGAGCAGTACTTC. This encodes CASSSGLAGGELFYEQYF.

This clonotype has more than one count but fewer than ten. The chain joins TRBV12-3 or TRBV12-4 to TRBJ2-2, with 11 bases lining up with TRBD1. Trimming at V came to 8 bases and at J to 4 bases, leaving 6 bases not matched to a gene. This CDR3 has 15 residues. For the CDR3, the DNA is TGTGCCAGCGGGGGGGGACAGGGGGGCACCGGGGAGCTGTTTTTT. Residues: CASGGGQGGTGELFF.

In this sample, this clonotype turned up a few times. The CDR3 protein is CASSYGVTGGGGSTYGYTF. CDR3 bases: TGTGCCAGCAGCTACGGGGTCACAGGGGGCGGAGGCTCTACCTATGGCTACACCTTC. The V and J genes are TRBV7-8 and TRBJ1-2; 9 bases fit TRBD1. The V gene end was trimmed by 4 bases and the J gene end by 4 bases; junction bases not matched to a gene: 19. This CDR3 spans 19 amino acids. Germline CDR1 and CDR2: SGHVS and FQNEAQ.

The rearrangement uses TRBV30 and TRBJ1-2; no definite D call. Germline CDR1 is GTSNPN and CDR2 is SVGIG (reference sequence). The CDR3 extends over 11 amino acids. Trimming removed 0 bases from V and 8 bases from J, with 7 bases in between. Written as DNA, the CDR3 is TGTGCCTGGAGTGTTGGAACCGGCTACACCTTC. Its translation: CAWSVGTGYTF.

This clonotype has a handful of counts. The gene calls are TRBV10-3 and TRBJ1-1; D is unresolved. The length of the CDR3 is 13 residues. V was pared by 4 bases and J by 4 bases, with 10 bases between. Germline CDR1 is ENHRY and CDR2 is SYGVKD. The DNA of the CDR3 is TGTGCCATCAGTGCGGGTCCAATCACTGAAGCTTTCTTT. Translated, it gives CAISAGPITEAFF.

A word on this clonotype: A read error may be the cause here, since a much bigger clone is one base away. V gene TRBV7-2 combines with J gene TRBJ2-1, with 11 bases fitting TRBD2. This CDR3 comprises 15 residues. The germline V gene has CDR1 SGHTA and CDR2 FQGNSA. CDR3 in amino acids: CAGSPTSGVLNEQFF. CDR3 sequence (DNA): TGTGCCGGCAGCCCGACTAGCGGGGTTCTCAATGAGCAGTTCTTC.

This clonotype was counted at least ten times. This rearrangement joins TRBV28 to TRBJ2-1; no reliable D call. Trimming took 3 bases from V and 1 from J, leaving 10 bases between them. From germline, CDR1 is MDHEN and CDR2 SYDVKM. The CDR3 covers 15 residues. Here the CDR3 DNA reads TGTGCCAGCAGTTTTGAAGATTTATCCTACAATGAGCAGTTCTTC. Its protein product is CASSFEDLSYNEQFF.

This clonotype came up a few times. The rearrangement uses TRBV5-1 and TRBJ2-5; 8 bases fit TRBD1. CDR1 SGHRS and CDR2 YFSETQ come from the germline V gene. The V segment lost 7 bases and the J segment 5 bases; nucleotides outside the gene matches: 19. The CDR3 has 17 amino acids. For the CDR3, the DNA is TGCGCCAGCCGACCAGCCAGCTTGGGACAGGTATCGGAGACCCAGTACTTC. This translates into CASRPASLGQVSETQYF.

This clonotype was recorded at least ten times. CDR3 nucleotide sequence: TGTGCCAGCAGTTCCGGGGCAGCCACCTACGAGCAGTACTTC. The encoded protein is CASSSGAATYEQYF. The chain joins TRBV6-5 to TRBJ2-7; TRBD1 or TRBD2 may be the D gene (5 bases each). V dropped 4 bases and J dropped 2 bases, with 12 bases sitting between them. The germline CDR1 and CDR2 sequences are MNHEY and SVGAGI. The CDR3 sequence is 14 residues long.

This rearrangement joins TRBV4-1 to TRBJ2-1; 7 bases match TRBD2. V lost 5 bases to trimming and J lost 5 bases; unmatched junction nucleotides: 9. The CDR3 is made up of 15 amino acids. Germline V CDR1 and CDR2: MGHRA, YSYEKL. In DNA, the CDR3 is TGCGCCAGCAGCTGGGCTAGCGGAGCCAACAATGAGCAGTTCTTC. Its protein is CASSWASGANNEQFF.